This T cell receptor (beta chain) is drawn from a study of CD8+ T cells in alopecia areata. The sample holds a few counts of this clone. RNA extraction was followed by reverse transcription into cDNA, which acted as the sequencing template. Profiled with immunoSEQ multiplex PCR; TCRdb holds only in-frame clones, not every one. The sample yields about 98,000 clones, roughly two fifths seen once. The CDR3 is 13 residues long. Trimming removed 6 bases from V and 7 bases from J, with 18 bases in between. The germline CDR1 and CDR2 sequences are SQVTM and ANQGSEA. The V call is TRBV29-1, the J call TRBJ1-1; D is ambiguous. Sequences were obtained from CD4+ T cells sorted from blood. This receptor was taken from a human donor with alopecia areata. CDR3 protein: CSVAGRGRSEAFF. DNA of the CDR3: TGCAGCGTGGCCGGACGTGGGCGTAGTGAAGCTTTCTTT.